This T cell receptor beta chain emerged from a study of blood T cell repertoires in COVID-19. Background on the study: COVID-19 samples, acute and convalescent, were from the United States, Italy and Spain.

V gave up 5 bases and J gave up 6 bases; unmatched junction bases: 12. The CDR3 covers 15 residues. Germline CDR1 PRHDT, CDR2 FYEKMQ (reference sequence). Repertoires were generated with immunoSEQ multiplex PCR, while TCRdb's copy carries only in-frame clones and drops some. There are 180,000 or so clones in the sample; about 80% occur only once, and approximately 2.5% lies in the top ten. The sample consisted of peripheral blood. This receptor was identified in a human donor with acute or convalescent COVID-19. The donor label of this sample is uncertain. This chain joins TRBV13 and TRBJ2-7, with 8 bases matching TRBD1. The CDR3 protein is CASSRGQGRRGEQYF. CDR3 DNA: TGTGCCAGCAGCAGAGGACAGGGTAGGAGGGGCGAGCAGTACTTC. Using reference TRBV13 and TRBJ2-7 for the parts outside the CDR3, the full variable domain is AAGVIQSPRHLIKEKRETATLKCYPIPRHDTVYWYQQGPGQDPQFLISFYEKMQSDKGSIPDRFSAQQFSDYHSELNMSSLELGDSALYFCASSRGQGRRGEQYFGPGTRLTVT.